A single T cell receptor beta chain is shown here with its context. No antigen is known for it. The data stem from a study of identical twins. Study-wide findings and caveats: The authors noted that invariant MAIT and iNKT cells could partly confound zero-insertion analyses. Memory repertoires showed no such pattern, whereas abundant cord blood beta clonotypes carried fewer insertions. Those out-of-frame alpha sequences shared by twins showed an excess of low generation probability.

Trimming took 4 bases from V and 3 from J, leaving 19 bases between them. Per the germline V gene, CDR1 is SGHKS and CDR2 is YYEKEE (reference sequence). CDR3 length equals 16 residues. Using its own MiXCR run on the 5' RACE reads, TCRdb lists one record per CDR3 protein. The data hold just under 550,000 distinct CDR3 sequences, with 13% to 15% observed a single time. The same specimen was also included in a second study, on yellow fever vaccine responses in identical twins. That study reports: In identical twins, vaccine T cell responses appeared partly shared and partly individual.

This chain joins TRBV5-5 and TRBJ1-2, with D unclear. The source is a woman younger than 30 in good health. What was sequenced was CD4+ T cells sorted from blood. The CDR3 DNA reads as TGTGCCAGCAGCCGCGGAGGGCAAGTGGAGGACTATGGCTACACCTTC. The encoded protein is CASSRGGQVEDYGYTF.